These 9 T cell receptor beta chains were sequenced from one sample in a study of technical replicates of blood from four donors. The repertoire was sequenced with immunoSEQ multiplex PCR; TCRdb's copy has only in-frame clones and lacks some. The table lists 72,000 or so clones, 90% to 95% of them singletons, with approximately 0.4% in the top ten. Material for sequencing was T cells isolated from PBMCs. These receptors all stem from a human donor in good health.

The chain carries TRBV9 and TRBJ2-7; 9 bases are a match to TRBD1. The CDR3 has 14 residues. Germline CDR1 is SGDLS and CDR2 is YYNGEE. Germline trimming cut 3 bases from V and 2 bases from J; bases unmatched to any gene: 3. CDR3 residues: CASSARDRAYEQYF. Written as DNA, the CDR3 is TGTGCCAGCAGCGCCCGGGACAGGGCCTACGAGCAGTACTTC.

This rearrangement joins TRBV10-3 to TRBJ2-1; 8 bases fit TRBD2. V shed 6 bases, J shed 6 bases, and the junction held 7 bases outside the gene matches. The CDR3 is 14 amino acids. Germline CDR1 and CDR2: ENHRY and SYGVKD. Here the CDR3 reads CAISEAGDLNEQFF. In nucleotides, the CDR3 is TGTGCCATCAGCGAAGCGGGAGATCTCAATGAGCAGTTCTTC.

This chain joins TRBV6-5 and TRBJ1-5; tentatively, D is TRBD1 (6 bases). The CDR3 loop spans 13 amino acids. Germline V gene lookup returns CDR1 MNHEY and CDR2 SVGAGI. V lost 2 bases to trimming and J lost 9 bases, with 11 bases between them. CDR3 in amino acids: CASSYDRRLPQHF. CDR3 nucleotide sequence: TGTGCCAGCAGTTACGACAGGCGCTTGCCCCAGCATTTT.

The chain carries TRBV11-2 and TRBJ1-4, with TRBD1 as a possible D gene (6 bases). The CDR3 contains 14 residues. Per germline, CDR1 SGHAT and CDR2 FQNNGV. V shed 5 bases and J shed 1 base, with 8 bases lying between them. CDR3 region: CASSRTVTNEKLFF. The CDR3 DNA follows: TGTGCCAGCAGCAGGACAGTAACTAATGAAAAACTGTTTTTT. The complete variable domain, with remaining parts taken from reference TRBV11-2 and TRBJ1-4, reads EAGVAQSPRYKIIEKRQSVAFWCNPISGHATLYWYQQILGQGPKLLIQFQNNGVVDDSQLPKDRFSAERLKGVDSTLKIQPAKLEDSAVYLCASSRTVTNEKLFFGSGTQLSVL.

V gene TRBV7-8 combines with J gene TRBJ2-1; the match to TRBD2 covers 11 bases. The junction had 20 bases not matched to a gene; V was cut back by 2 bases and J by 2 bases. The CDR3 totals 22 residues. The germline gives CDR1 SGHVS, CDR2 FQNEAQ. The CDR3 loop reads CASSLPLRPRTSGFRPYNEQFF. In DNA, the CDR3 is TGTGCCAGCAGCTTACCCCTCCGCCCCCGGACTAGCGGGTTTCGCCCCTACAATGAGCAGTTCTTC.

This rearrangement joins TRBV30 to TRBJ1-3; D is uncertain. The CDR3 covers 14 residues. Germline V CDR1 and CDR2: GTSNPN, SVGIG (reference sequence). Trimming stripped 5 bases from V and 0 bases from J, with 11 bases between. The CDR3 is CAWLYRSSGNTIYF. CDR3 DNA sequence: TGTGCCTGGCTATACCGAAGCTCTGGAAACACCATATATTTT.

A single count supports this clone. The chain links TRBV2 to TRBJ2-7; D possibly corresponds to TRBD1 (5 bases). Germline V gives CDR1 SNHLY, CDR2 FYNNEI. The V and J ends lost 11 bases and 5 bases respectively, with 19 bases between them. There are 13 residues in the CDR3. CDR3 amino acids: CAASGDRGNEQYF. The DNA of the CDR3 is TGTGCCGCATCCGGTGACAGAGGCAACGAGCAGTACTTC.

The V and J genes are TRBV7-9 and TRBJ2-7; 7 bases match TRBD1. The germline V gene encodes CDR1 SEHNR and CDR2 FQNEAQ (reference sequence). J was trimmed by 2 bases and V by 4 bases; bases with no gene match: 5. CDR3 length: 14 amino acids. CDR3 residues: CASSSGTETYEQYF. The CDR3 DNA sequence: TGTGCCAGCAGCTCCGGGACAGAAACCTACGAGCAGTACTTC.

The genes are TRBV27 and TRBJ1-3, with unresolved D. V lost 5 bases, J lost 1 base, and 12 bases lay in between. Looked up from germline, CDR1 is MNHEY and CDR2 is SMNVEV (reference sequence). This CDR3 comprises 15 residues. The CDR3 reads CASSPLPGSGNTIYF. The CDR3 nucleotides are TGTGCCAGCAGTCCACTCCCGGGGTCTGGAAACACCATATATTTT.